One and the same sample provided the 20 T cell receptor beta chains below, sequenced in a study of T cell responses to AZD1222 COVID-19 vaccine. TCRdb's copy holds only in-frame clones and misses some; the assay was immunoSEQ multiplex PCR. The data show around 99,000 clones, more than 75% seen once. Sample: peripheral blood, taken 28 days after the second AZD1222 dose. These receptors were taken from an adult who received the AZD1222 COVID-19 vaccine.

The V gene is TRBV5-1, the J gene TRBJ2-7; 7 bases fit TRBD1. Germline lookup yields CDR1 SGHRS and CDR2 YFSETQ. The CDR3 loop spans 15 amino acids. V shed 4 bases and J 4 bases; nucleotides not matched to a gene: 11. The CDR3 sequence: CASSRDSGSLYEQYF. The CDR3 DNA reads as TGCGCCAGCAGCCGGGACAGCGGATCTCTTTACGAGCAGTACTTC.

The chain combines TRBV5-4 with TRBJ2-5; TRBD1 agrees at 7 bases. Germline assignment: CDR1 SGHNT and CDR2 YYREEE (reference sequence). There are 12 residues in the CDR3. V shed 3 bases, J shed 4 bases, and the junction held 0 bases outside the gene matches. In DNA form, the CDR3 reads TGTGCCAGCAGCTACAGGGGAGAGACCCAGTACTTC. Translation: CASSYRGETQYF.

The rearrangement links TRBV7-2 to TRBJ2-5; D is tentatively TRBD1 or TRBD2 (5 bases each). V was trimmed by 8 bases and J by 5 bases, leaving 18 bases between them. From germline, CDR1 is SGHTA and CDR2 FQGNSA. The CDR3 loop spans 14 amino acids. CDR3: CASAPPGWGETQYF. The CDR3, as DNA: TGTGCCAGCGCCCCCCCTGGTTGGGGGGAGACCCAGTACTTC.

The gene calls are TRBV6-2 or TRBV6-3 and TRBJ2-2; D not certain. Trimming shortened V by 0 bases and J by 3 bases, and 2 bases separated the two germline ends. This CDR3 is built from 13 residues. CDR1 and CDR2 (germline): MNHEY, SVGEGT. The CDR3 is CASSYSYTGELFF. Here the CDR3 DNA reads TGTGCCAGCAGTTACTCTTACACCGGGGAGCTGTTTTTT.

J is TRBJ2-7 and V is TRBV15; the D gene could be TRBD1 or TRBD2 (7 bases each). Trimming pared 5 bases from V and 2 bases from J, leaving 13 bases between. Germline CDR1 reads LNHNV; CDR2 reads YYDKDF (reference sequence). The CDR3 runs 14 residues. The CDR3 DNA follows: TGTGCCACCAGCGGGGGGGGACAGACCTACGAGCAGTACTTC. Protein product: CATSGGGQTYEQYF.

This clone occurred once. The J gene is TRBJ2-3, the V gene TRBV4-3, with 8 bases lining up with TRBD1. The CDR3 spans 16 residues. CDR1 is LGHNA, CDR2 YSLEER, per germline. V shed 6 bases and J 4 bases; nucleotides not matched to a gene: 12. The DNA for the CDR3 is TGCGCCAGCAGTCAAAGTGCAGGGGGCTCTGCAGATACGCAGTATTTT. Translated, it gives CASSQSAGGSADTQYF.

The table lists this clone with a few counts. This chain connects TRBV5-6 to TRBJ2-2, with TRBD1 as a possible D gene (6 bases). Trimming removed 2 bases from V and 5 bases from J, with 13 bases in between. This CDR3 comprises 15 residues. Per the germline V gene, CDR1 is SGHDT and CDR2 is YYEEEE. The CDR3 protein is CASSLSGQRTGELFF. CDR3 in DNA: TGTGCCAGCAGCTTAAGCGGACAGCGGACCGGGGAGCTGTTTTTT. Full variable domain (rest looked up from reference TRBV5-6 and TRBJ2-2): DAGVTQSPTHLIKTRGQQVTLRCSPKSGHDTVSWYQQALGQGPQFIFQYYEEEERQRGNFPDRFSGHQFPNYSSELNVNALLLGDSALYLCASSLSGQRTGELFFGEGSRLTVL.

CDR3 bases: TGCGCCAGCAGACTCCTCCGGACGGATAACACTGAAGCTTTCTTT. Its protein product is CASRLLRTDNTEAFF. V gene TRBV4-3 combines with J gene TRBJ1-1; D call uncertain. Trimming removed 6 bases from V and 2 bases from J, with 16 bases in between. The CDR3 runs to 15 residues. Per the germline V gene, CDR1 is LGHNA and CDR2 is YSLEER.

With respect to this clone: The junction differs from germline at one of its ends, possibly a read error. The V and J genes are TRBV20-1 and TRBJ1-1; D unresolved. Germline assignment: CDR1 DFQATT and CDR2 SNEGSKA (reference sequence). This CDR3 comprises 11 residues. The CDR3 region is CSANLGRPRIF. CDR3 in DNA: TGCAGTGCTAACCTAGGCCGCCCGCGAATCTTT.

The V gene is TRBV27, the J gene TRBJ2-2; D gene ambiguous. CDR1 and CDR2 from the germline V gene are MNHEY and SMNVEV (reference sequence). V lost 2 bases and J 5 bases, leaving 9 bases between the germline ends. The CDR3 is 14 residues long. CDR3 in amino acids: CASSLGSRTGELFF. CDR3 DNA sequence: TGTGCCAGCAGTTTAGGCTCCCGGACCGGGGAGCTGTTTTTT.

This clone came up once. The chain is built from TRBV6-2 or TRBV6-3 and TRBJ2-2; perhaps TRBD1 as D (6 bases). This CDR3 region has 15 residues. Between the trimmed V and J ends, which lost 4 bases and 0 bases, there was a span of 9 bases. Looked up from germline, CDR1 is MNHEY and CDR2 is SVGEGT. In nucleotides, the CDR3 is TGTGCCAGCAGTTCCGACAGGCCGAACACCGGGGAGCTGTTTTTT. The encoded protein is CASSSDRPNTGELFF.

The chain joins TRBV5-4 to TRBJ2-1, with 8 bases identical to TRBD2. Germline V gene lookup returns CDR1 SGHNT and CDR2 YYREEE (reference sequence). The J segment lost 5 bases and the V segment lost 4 bases, leaving 5 bases of the junction unmatched. The CDR3 runs 14 residues. CDR3 sequence (DNA): TGTGCCAGCAGCCATAAGCGGGAGAACAATGAGCAGTTCTTC. It is translated as CASSHKRENNEQFF.

The V gene is TRBV6-2 or TRBV6-3, the J gene TRBJ2-7; possible D gene TRBD2, 6 bases. The CDR3 has 15 residues. CDR1 and CDR2 (germline): MNHEY, SVGEGT. V lost 3 bases and J 3 bases, leaving 15 bases between the germline ends. Here the CDR3 reads CASSYRWWGDYEQYF. The CDR3 DNA reads as TGTGCCAGCAGTTATCGATGGTGGGGGGACTACGAGCAGTACTTC.

The rearrangement joins TRBV7-2 to TRBJ2-2, with D hard to call. V lost 2 bases, J lost 4 bases, and 8 bases lay in between. The germline V gene has CDR1 SGHTA and CDR2 FQGNSA. The CDR3 runs 14 residues. The CDR3 DNA follows: TGTGCCAGCAGCTTAATTCCCACCACCGGGGAGCTGTTTTTT. The encoded protein is CASSLIPTTGELFF.

The chain carries TRBV4-3 and TRBJ1-5; 7 bases are a match to TRBD1. With 1 base clipped from V and 9 bases from J, the junction kept 6 bases outside the gene matches. Per the germline V gene, CDR1 is LGHNA and CDR2 is YSLEER. The CDR3 sequence is 14 residues long. The CDR3 loop reads CASSQGDRVGPQHF. CDR3 bases: TGCGCCAGCAGCCAAGGTGACAGGGTCGGGCCCCAGCATTTT.

The chain has TRBV7-9 and TRBJ1-6, with unresolved D. CDR3 length equals 15 residues. Germline V gene data show CDR1 as SEHNR and CDR2 as FQNEAQ (reference sequence). V lost 5 bases and J 5 bases, leaving 13 bases between the germline ends. The CDR3 DNA reads TGTGCCAGCAGCCTAACGACGGGAAATAATTCACCCCTCCACTTT. It encodes CASSLTTGNNSPLHF.

V gene TRBV3-1 (or the pseudogene TRBV3-2) combines with J gene TRBJ2-2, with D possibly TRBD1 on 6 matching bases. The CDR3 is made up of 16 amino acids. CDR1 LGHDT and CDR2 YNNKEL come from the germline V gene (reference sequence). V shed 2 bases and J shed 7 bases, with 17 bases lying between them. CDR3 in amino acids: CASSQYEGRGGGELFF. Written as DNA, the CDR3 is TGTGCCAGCAGCCAATACGAGGGCAGGGGCGGCGGGGAGCTGTTTTTT.

The chain carries TRBV9 and TRBJ1-2; D unresolved. Germline CDR1 SGDLS, CDR2 YYNGEE. This CDR3 has 14 amino acids. Trimming shortened V by 4 bases and J by 1 base, and 11 bases separated the two germline ends. The DNA for the CDR3 is TGTGCCAGCAGCCCGACGACACATAACTATGGCTACACCTTC. Translating it yields CASSPTTHNYGYTF.

CDR3 amino acids: CASRNLRQVNYGYTF. The CDR3 DNA reads TGTGCCAGCCGAAACCTAAGACAGGTCAACTATGGCTACACCTTC. V and J are TRBV19 and TRBJ1-2, with a possible D match to TRBD1 (6 bases). Trimming left V 9 bases short and J 2 bases short, with 19 bases between. Germline CDR1 reads LNHDA; CDR2 reads SQIVND (reference sequence). This CDR3 spans 15 amino acids.

The DNA of the CDR3 is TGTGCCAGCAGTCCACGGAGGGCCAGCACCCCTCGAGGTGGCTACACCTTC. Translation: CASSPRRASTPRGGYTF. V gene TRBV27 combines with J gene TRBJ1-2; D is ambiguous. The CDR3 is made up of 17 amino acids. Germline CDR1 reads MNHEY; CDR2 reads SMNVEV (reference sequence). Deletions cut 5 bases from V and 7 bases from J, with 26 bases between.